These 27 T cell receptor beta chains were sequenced from one sample in a study of T-cell memory formation after mild COVID-19 (dated by TCRdb to the early 2020s). Library preparation employed 5' RACE. Sequencing used an Illumina NovaSeq 6000. TCRdb reran the public reads through fastp at Q25 and MiXCR, keeping productive beta chains. Each entry merges the rows of one CDR3 protein and shows their most common DNA and genes. Recorded for this sample are under 200,000 distinct CDR3 sequences; 13% of them occurred a single time. 2.5% to 4% of the sample belongs to the ten largest clones. Sequenced material: PBMCs or a T cell subset sorted from them (not recorded which). Receptors originate from a man aged 18 to 35 who had mild COVID-19 (a few samples of this study predate the infection). The sample titles of this study are shuffled in the database, so cell type and time point are left out; the donor was told from shared clones.

In this sample, this clonotype turned up a few times. The rearrangement joins TRBV28 to TRBJ1-5, with 8 bases that match TRBD1. V was clipped by 5 bases and J by 1 base; unmatched bases: 1. This CDR3 is built from 14 residues. Germline-derived CDR1 and CDR2 are MDHEN and SYDVKM. CDR3: CASSDRGSNQPQHF. In nucleotides, the CDR3 is TGTGCCAGCAGTGACAGGGGAAGCAATCAGCCCCAGCATTTT.

The chain recombines TRBV9 with TRBJ2-1; no definite D call. The V and J ends lost 0 bases and 3 bases respectively, with 7 bases between them. Germline V gives CDR1 SGDLS, CDR2 YYNGEE. This CDR3 is 14 amino acids long. In nucleotides, the CDR3 is TGTGCCAGCAGCGTAGGGGCAGACTACAATGAGCAGTTCTTC. Amino acids: CASSVGADYNEQFF.

The chain joins TRBV10-3 to TRBJ2-1, with 7 bases matching TRBD2. The CDR3 has 16 amino acids. Germline CDR1 reads ENHRY; CDR2 reads SYGVKD. The J segment lost 7 bases and the V segment lost 7 bases, leaving 16 bases of the junction unmatched. CDR3 protein: CAIMPFATSAENEQFF. The DNA for the CDR3 is TGTGCCATCATGCCATTTGCCACTAGCGCCGAGAATGAGCAGTTCTTC.

V gene TRBV7-2 combines with J gene TRBJ2-2, with 10 bases aligning to TRBD2. This CDR3 contains 17 residues. Trimming cost V 4 bases and J 4 bases; bases outside gene matches: 9. The germline CDR1 and CDR2 sequences are SGHTA and FQGNSA. The CDR3 DNA is TGTGCCAGCAGCTCTCAGCGGGGGGGCCGAGGCACCGGGGAGCTGTTTTTT. This sequence encodes CASSSQRGGRGTGELFF.

Turning to this clonotype: One end of the junction fails to match germline, which may point to a read error. The chain employs TRBV28 and TRBJ2-2; D may match TRBD1 or TRBD2 (5 bases each). Germline loops: CDR1 MDHEN, CDR2 SYDVKM. The CDR3 consists of 15 residues. The CDR3 DNA sequence: TGTGACAGCAGTCTCGGGACGGCCAACACCGGGGAGCTGTTTTTT. Amino acid sequence: CDSSLGTANTGELFF.

This clonotype turned up a few times. The chain employs TRBV6-5 and TRBJ2-7; weak D call: TRBD2 (6 bases). This CDR3 region has 12 residues. Germline values: CDR1 MNHEY, CDR2 SVGAGI. Trimming removed 4 bases from V and 9 bases from J, with 13 bases in between. CDR3 protein: CASSFSGTLQYF. Here the CDR3 DNA reads TGTGCCAGCAGTTTTTCCGGGACTTTGCAGTACTTC.

This chain uses TRBV19 with TRBJ1-1, with D maybe TRBD1 (5 bases). Germline lookup yields CDR1 LNHDA and CDR2 SQIVND (reference sequence). The CDR3 runs 16 residues. The ends were cut back, 4 bases at V and 2 bases at J, with 17 bases in the middle. CDR3 amino acids: CASSTLWMGRNTEAFF. In nucleotides, the CDR3 is TGTGCCAGTAGTACTCTCTGGATGGGACGAAACACTGAAGCTTTCTTT.

This clonotype was picked up many times. The chain carries TRBV12-3 or TRBV12-4 and TRBJ1-5; D is ambiguous. Trimming removed 3 bases at V and 0 bases at J, with 6 bases between. This CDR3 spans 14 amino acids. The CDR3, as DNA: TGTGCCAGCAGTTTCGACCTTAGCAATCAGCCCCAGCATTTT. This encodes CASSFDLSNQPQHF.

This clonotype was counted between two and nine times. The V gene is TRBV12-3 or TRBV12-4, the J gene TRBJ2-4; 7 positions agree with TRBD1. J was trimmed by 7 bases and V by 7 bases; bases with no gene match: 10. The CDR3 covers 14 residues. The CDR3 nucleotides read TGTGCCAGCACCCCGACAGGGAACGGGAACATTCAGTACTTC. Protein: CASTPTGNGNIQYF.

Only a few counts were recorded for this clonotype. The chain couples TRBV15 to TRBJ2-7; TRBD1 or TRBD2 may be the D gene (5 bases each). Trimming pared 3 bases from V and 3 bases from J, leaving 12 bases between. Looked up from germline, CDR1 is LNHNV and CDR2 is YYDKDF (reference sequence). This CDR3 has 14 amino acids. The CDR3 reads CATSSGPGRYEQYV. The CDR3 region has the DNA TGTGCCACCAGCAGCGGGCCGGGACGCTACGAGCAGTACGTC.

This sequence joins TRBV4-3 and TRBJ2-3; D unresolved. This CDR3 comprises 14 residues. Germline CDR1 is LGHNA and CDR2 is YSLEER. The V and J ends lost 0 bases and 0 bases respectively, with 4 bases between them. CDR3 nucleotide sequence: TGCGCCAGCAGCCAAGATTTTAGCACAGATACGCAGTATTTT. This translates into CASSQDFSTDTQYF.

The chain has TRBV12-3 or TRBV12-4 and TRBJ1-5, with 9 bases identical to TRBD1. This CDR3 has 14 amino acids. Germline trimming cut 5 bases from V and 7 bases from J; bases unmatched to any gene: 6. The CDR3 DNA reads as TGTGCCAGCAGTCCGGGGACAGGGAGCCAGCCCCAGCATTTT. Its translation is CASSPGTGSQPQHF.

This clonotype has only a few counts. The chain joins TRBV28 to TRBJ2-7; TRBD1 matches 7 bases. The junction had 4 bases not matched to a gene; V was cut back by 5 bases and J by 3 bases. This CDR3 has 13 residues. Germline CDR1 reads MDHEN; CDR2 reads SYDVKM. The CDR3 region has the DNA TGTGCCAGCAGTGGGGGACAGAACTACGAGCAGTACTTC. It encodes CASSGGQNYEQYF.

This clonotype was counted ten times or more. The rearrangement uses TRBV4-3 and TRBJ2-7; a weak D match, TRBD2 (5 bases). The CDR3 extends over 18 amino acids. The V end lost 8 bases, the J end lost 4 bases, and 30 bases lay between the germline ends. CDR1 LGHNA and CDR2 YSLEER come from the germline V gene. The DNA for the CDR3 is TGCGCCAGCCAGCCAAGGGCGGAGCGGCCCCCTAATTATTACGAGCAGTACGTC. Its translation is CASQPRAERPPNYYEQYV.

In this sample, this clonotype turned up a few times. The junction and the germline gene differ at one end; a read error may be behind it. This rearrangement joins TRBV9 to TRBJ2-5, with unresolved D. Per the germline V gene, CDR1 is SGDLS and CDR2 is YYNGEE. This CDR3 is built from 12 residues. CDR3 sequence (DNA): TGTGCCAGCAGTGTAGGAGAAGAGACCCAGTACTTC. Translating it yields CASSVGEETQYF. Together with reference TRBV9 and TRBJ2-5, the CDR3 gives the full variable domain: DSGVTQTPKHLITATGQRVTLRCSPRSGDLSVYWYQQSLDQGLQFLIQYYNGEERAKGNILERFSAQQFPDLHSELNLSSLELGDSALYFCASSVGEETQYFGPGTRLLVL.

The V and J genes are TRBV28 and TRBJ2-1, with D tentatively TRBD2 (6 bases). Trimming took 7 bases from V and 8 from J, leaving 9 bases between them. Germline CDR1 MDHEN, CDR2 SYDVKM. The CDR3 covers 11 residues. CDR3 amino acids: CASTEGYEQFF. Written as DNA, the CDR3 is TGTGCCAGCACGGAGGGGTATGAGCAGTTCTTC.

This chain joins TRBV14 and TRBJ2-1; 12 nucleotides align to TRBD2. V was clipped by 5 bases and J by 4 bases; unmatched bases: 3. Germline CDR1 is SGHDN and CDR2 is FVKESK. CDR3 length equals 15 residues. The CDR3 spells CASSKTSGGYNEQFF. In DNA form, the CDR3 reads TGTGCCAGCAGCAAGACTAGCGGGGGTTACAATGAGCAGTTCTTC.

The chain recombines TRBV5-4 with TRBJ2-5; possible D gene TRBD2, 6 bases. Germline V gives CDR1 SGHNT, CDR2 YYREEE (reference sequence). Trimming removed 0 bases from V and 5 bases from J, with 14 bases in between. The CDR3 consists of 15 residues. The CDR3 DNA sequence: TGTGCCAGCAGCTTGGCAAGTGGGGGGTCGGAGACCCAGTACTTC. Translating it yields CASSLASGGSETQYF.

This clonotype came up a few times. This sequence joins TRBV18 and TRBJ2-1, with TRBD2 identical over 7 bases. This CDR3 has 14 amino acids. V lost 3 bases, J lost 4 bases, and 3 bases stayed unmatched. The germline V gene has CDR1 KGHSH and CDR2 LQKENI. The CDR3, as DNA: TGTGCCAGCTCACCGGGGAGGGGATACAATGAGCAGTTCTTC. This gives the protein CASSPGRGYNEQFF.

The chain couples TRBV10-1 to TRBJ2-2, with no clear D. V dropped 0 bases and J dropped 5 bases, with 4 bases sitting between them. CDR3 length equals 13 residues. Germline V CDR1 and CDR2: WNHNN, SYGVQD (reference sequence). The CDR3 sequence is CASSESGTGELFF. The CDR3 DNA follows: TGCGCCAGCAGTGAGTCTGGTACCGGGGAGCTGTTTTTT.

This clonotype was detected a few times. The CDR3 is CASSQDWGQGLTGYSNQPQHF. CDR3 coding DNA: TGCGCCAGCAGCCAAGATTGGGGGCAGGGGCTAACTGGCTATAGCAATCAGCCCCAGCATTTT. This chain links TRBV4-3 with TRBJ1-5; D may be TRBD1 (6 bases). CDR1 is LGHNA, CDR2 YSLEER, per germline. The V end was cut by 0 bases, the J end by 0 bases, with 24 bases between. CDR3 length: 21 residues.

This clonotype has more than one count but fewer than ten. This chain connects TRBV12-3 or TRBV12-4 to TRBJ1-2; D uncertain. Trimming left V 6 bases short and J 4 bases short, with 12 bases between. The CDR3 spans 13 residues. The CDR3: CASSVELSYGYTF. The CDR3 nucleotides read TGTGCCAGCAGCGTCGAGCTTAGCTATGGCTACACCTTC.

The chain couples TRBV18 to TRBJ2-7, with D unresolved. CDR3 size: 13 residues. The germline gives CDR1 KGHSH, CDR2 LQKENI. Trimming cost V 6 bases and J 2 bases, with 11 bases left between them. This CDR3 is CASSPAPTYEQYV. The CDR3 DNA reads TGTGCCAGCTCCCCAGCCCCTACCTACGAGCAGTACGTC.

CDR3 residues: CATRGISTDTQYF. CDR3 in DNA: TGTGCCACCAGGGGGATCAGCACAGATACGCAGTATTTT. The rearrangement links TRBV15 to TRBJ2-3; D remains unclear. The germline gives CDR1 LNHNV, CDR2 YYDKDF (reference sequence). The CDR3 is 13 amino acids. Between the trimmed V and J ends, which lost 6 bases and 0 bases, there was a span of 7 bases.

This clonotype was found a few times. The rearrangement uses TRBV12-5 and TRBJ2-5, with D unresolved. Germline CDR1 reads LGHNT; CDR2 reads FRNRAP. V lost 4 bases, J lost 3 bases, and 12 bases lay in between. The CDR3 is made up of 14 amino acids. The CDR3: CASGSRPLEETQYF. The DNA for the CDR3 is TGTGCTAGTGGTTCCCGACCCCTGGAAGAGACCCAGTACTTC.

This clonotype came up many times. This sequence joins TRBV3-1 and TRBJ1-3; D uncertain. Germline V gene data show CDR1 as LGHDT and CDR2 as YNNKEL (reference sequence). The CDR3 is 15 residues long. The germline V and J ends were trimmed by 5 bases and 4 bases, with 15 bases remaining between them. Here the CDR3 reads CASSVDINYGNTIYF. The CDR3 DNA is TGTGCCAGCAGCGTGGATATCAACTACGGAAACACCATATATTTT.

This clonotype was seen a few times. This chain uses TRBV29-1 with TRBJ2-1; 10 nucleotides align to TRBD1. With V trimmed by 5 bases and J by 6 bases, 7 bases remained unmatched. Germline V gene sequence: CDR1 SQVTM, CDR2 ANQGSEA. The CDR3 extends over 14 amino acids. DNA of the CDR3: TGCAGCGTTCATGGGACAGGGGTTGTCAATGAGCAGTTCTTC. Encoded protein: CSVHGTGVVNEQFF.